Presented here are 18 T cell receptor delta chains from one specimen sequenced in a study of TRDV2 sequences in healthy donors. TCRdb redid clone calling on the PCR reads using CATT. The sample holds over 2,000 delta-chain clones, 50% to 65% seen once. Input material: Vd2+ gamma-delta T cells from blood. The receptor set was obtained from a human donor in good health.

V and J are TRDV2 and TRDJ1, with 8 nucleotides matching TRDD3. Unmatched junction bases numbered 9, after V lost 3 bases and J lost 1 base. Germline assignment: CDR1 GEAIGNYY and CDR2 EKD. The CDR3 length is 16 residues. The CDR3 nucleotides are TGTGCCTGTGACCCTCTACTGGGGGCTTTCACCGATAAACTCATCTTT. Translated: CACDPLLGAFTDKLIF.

The V call is TRDV2, the J call TRDJ1; D possibly corresponds to TRDD3 (5 bases). V was pared by 0 bases and J by 0 bases, with 10 bases between. Looked up from germline, CDR1 is GEAIGNYY and CDR2 is EKD. There are 15 residues in the CDR3. In DNA, the CDR3 is TGTGCCTGTGACACCGTGGGGACCCACACCGATAAACTCATCTTT. This codes for CACDTVGTHTDKLIF.

The chain has TRDV2 and TRDJ1, with 13 bases aligning to TRDD3. The CDR3 is 21 residues long. The trim removed 3 bases at V and 0 bases at J, leaving 18 bases unmatched. Germline values: CDR1 GEAIGNYY, CDR2 EKD. As DNA, the CDR3 is TGTGCCTGTGACCCTCTACTGGGGGATACGCCGGACCATGAATACACCGATAAACTCATCTTT. It is translated as CACDPLLGDTPDHEYTDKLIF.

Of note for this clone: A much larger clone lies a single base off, so this may be a read error. This chain uses TRDV2 with TRDJ1; D call uncertain. CDR1 is GEAIGNYY, CDR2 EKD, per germline. This CDR3 comprises 16 residues. With 0 bases removed from V and 6 bases from J, the gap between germline ends came to 19 bases. The CDR3, as DNA: TGTGCCTGTGACACCGTAGGAAGCGCTACGCCTCATAAACTCATCTTT. It yields the protein CACDTVGSATPHKLIF.

Concerning this clone itself: This CDR3 is also generated by other DNA sequences in the sample. J is TRDJ1 and V is TRDV2, with 11 nucleotides matching TRDD3. V was clipped by 1 base and J by 0 bases; unmatched bases: 12. CDR3 size: 19 residues. CDR1 is GEAIGNYY and CDR2 is EKD in the germline V gene. CDR3 sequence reads: CACDTVRSGGYGDTDKLIF. For the CDR3, the DNA is TGTGCCTGTGACACTGTCCGGAGTGGGGGATACGGGGACACCGATAAACTCATCTTT.

This clone was seen more than once but under ten times. V gene TRDV2 combines with J gene TRDJ3; TRDD3 agrees at 13 bases. The CDR3 length is 19 residues. Germline CDR1 GEAIGNYY, CDR2 EKD. J gave up 3 bases and V 0 bases, and 4 bases lay outside the gene matches. This CDR3 reads CACDTLLGDTRWDTRQMFF. Here the CDR3 DNA reads TGTGCCTGTGACACCCTACTGGGGGATACGCGCTGGGACACCCGACAGATGTTTTTC.

The chain links TRDV2 to TRDJ1; TRDD3 matches 9 bases. The CDR3 runs 16 residues. Trimming cost V 0 bases and J 5 bases; bases outside gene matches: 9. CDR1 GEAIGNYY and CDR2 EKD come from the germline V gene. The CDR3 DNA follows: TGTGCCTGTGACACCGTCGGAGCTGGGGATACGGATAAACTCATCTTT. The encoded protein is CACDTVGAGDTDKLIF.

This clone was counted a few times. This chain connects TRDV2 to TRDJ1; 9 nucleotides match TRDD3. The CDR3 runs 14 residues. Germline CDR1 reads GEAIGNYY; CDR2 reads EKD. V dropped 2 bases and J dropped 2; count of bases not matched to a gene: 2. The CDR3 sequence is CACDMLGDTDKLIF. The CDR3 DNA sequence: TGTGCCTGTGACATGCTGGGGGATACCGATAAACTCATCTTT.

The chain employs TRDV2 and TRDJ1; 7 nucleotides line up with TRDD3. The CDR3 length is 19 residues. V was clipped by 1 base and J by 2 bases; unmatched bases: 18. Per germline, CDR1 GEAIGNYY and CDR2 EKD. For the CDR3, the DNA is TGTGCCTGTGACACGGTCTCGGGGGGATCAGCCGGAAATACCGATAAACTCATCTTT. Residues: CACDTVSGGSAGNTDKLIF.

The chain carries TRDV2 and TRDJ1; the match to TRDD3 covers 10 bases. With 3 bases clipped from V and 5 bases from J, the junction kept 2 bases outside the gene matches. The germline gives CDR1 GEAIGNYY, CDR2 EKD. The CDR3 spans 13 residues. The CDR3 bases are TGTGCCTGTGACCGACTGGGGGATGATAAACTCATCTTT. Its translation: CACDRLGDDKLIF.

About this clone: Within the sample, other DNA sequences also encode this same CDR3. The rearrangement uses TRDV2 and TRDJ1, with D hard to call. The length of the CDR3 is 14 residues. The V gene lost 3 bases and the J gene lost 0 bases, with 10 bases spanning the gap. Germline CDR1 reads GEAIGNYY; CDR2 reads EKD. CDR3 DNA sequence: TGTGCCTGTGACTCACTAGGGGACACCGATAAACTCATCTTT. It encodes CACDSLGDTDKLIF.

J is TRDJ1 and V is TRDV2; TRDD3 aligns across 7 bases. Trimming cost V 1 base and J 3 bases; bases outside gene matches: 7. The germline V gene encodes CDR1 GEAIGNYY and CDR2 EKD. CDR3 length equals 15 residues. CDR3 amino acids: CACDTVGGSADKLIF. For the CDR3, the DNA is TGTGCCTGTGACACGGTAGGGGGATCAGCCGATAAACTCATCTTT.

The table lists this clone with a count of one. The same CDR3 can be traced to other DNA sequences in this sample. The chain uses TRDV2 and TRDJ1; 11 nucleotides line up with TRDD3. With 0 bases clipped from V and 0 bases from J, the junction kept 2 bases outside the gene matches. Germline V gene sequence: CDR1 GEAIGNYY, CDR2 EKD. The CDR3 is 16 residues long. Here the CDR3 reads CACDTLGDTYTDKLIF. As DNA, the CDR3 is TGTGCCTGTGACACCCTGGGGGATACATACACCGATAAACTCATCTTT.

In regard to this clone: It differs at one base from a far larger clone, so likely a read error. The chain couples TRDV2 to TRDJ1; 8 bases match TRDD3. This CDR3 comprises 19 residues. Germline-derived CDR1 and CDR2 are GEAIGNYY and EKD. The CDR3 nucleotides read TGTGCCTGTGACACCCTCCTTACTGGGGGCAATGAGGGAGCCGATAAAGTCATCTTT. It codes for CACDTLLTGGNEGADKVIF.

This clone counts as large. J is TRDJ1 and V is TRDV2; D is uncertain. From germline, CDR1 is GEAIGNYY and CDR2 EKD. V was clipped by 3 bases and J by 4 bases, with 14 bases between them. The CDR3 covers 14 residues. The CDR3 DNA follows: TGTGCCTGTGACCCCTTGGGAGCTAACGATAAACTCATCTTT. Its translation: CACDPLGANDKLIF.

The chain recombines TRDV2 with TRDJ1; 8 bases align to TRDD3. CDR1 and CDR2 from the germline V gene are GEAIGNYY and EKD. Trimming removed 1 base from V and 2 bases from J; junction bases left unmatched: 5. CDR3 length equals 15 residues. CDR3 in amino acids: CACDTLGESTDKLIF. For the CDR3, the DNA is TGTGCCTGTGACACTCTGGGGGAGTCAACCGATAAACTCATCTTT.

The chain links TRDV2 to TRDJ1; maybe TRDD3 (6 bases). The CDR3 sequence is 20 residues long. Trimming took off 0 bases at V and 0 bases at J, with 25 bases between the two ends. CDR1 and CDR2 (germline): GEAIGNYY, EKD. CDR3 residues: CACDTVPSNLGGTNTDKLIF. Written as DNA, the CDR3 is TGTGCCTGTGACACCGTTCCCTCCAACCTCGGGGGAACCAACACCGATAAACTCATCTTT.

V usage is TRDV2 and J usage is TRDJ1, with 13 bases lining up with TRDD3. Germline assignment: CDR1 GEAIGNYY and CDR2 EKD. There are 18 residues in the CDR3. The J segment lost 2 bases and the V segment lost 4 bases, leaving 12 bases of the junction unmatched. CDR3 amino acids: CACDGLGDTPRVTDKLIF. CDR3 nucleotide sequence: TGTGCCTGTGATGGACTGGGGGATACGCCCCGAGTTACCGATAAACTCATCTTT.